This T cell receptor (beta chain) originates from a study of blood T cell repertoires in COVID-19. Study-wide background: Italy, Spain and the United States were the sources of the convalescent and acute COVID-19 samples. The cDNA or gDNA used as material had been derived from T cells, B-cell-depleted T cells, or PBMCs.

TCRdb keeps only in-frame clones here, not all; method: immunoSEQ multiplex PCR. In the table there are under 350,000 clones, around 88% of which are singletons. In germline, CDR1 is SGHTS, CDR2 YDEGEE. This CDR3 is 16 amino acids long. Germline trimming cut 3 bases from V and 7 bases from J; bases unmatched to any gene: 10. This clonotype was obtained from a middle-aged man with acute or convalescent COVID-19. Input material: peripheral blood. The chain joins TRBV5-8 to TRBJ1-4; the match to TRBD1 covers 9 bases. In DNA, the CDR3 is TGTGCCAGCAGCTCGGGACAGGGAGTCTTCGTTGAAAAACTGTTTTTT. It yields the protein CASSSGQGVFVEKLFF.